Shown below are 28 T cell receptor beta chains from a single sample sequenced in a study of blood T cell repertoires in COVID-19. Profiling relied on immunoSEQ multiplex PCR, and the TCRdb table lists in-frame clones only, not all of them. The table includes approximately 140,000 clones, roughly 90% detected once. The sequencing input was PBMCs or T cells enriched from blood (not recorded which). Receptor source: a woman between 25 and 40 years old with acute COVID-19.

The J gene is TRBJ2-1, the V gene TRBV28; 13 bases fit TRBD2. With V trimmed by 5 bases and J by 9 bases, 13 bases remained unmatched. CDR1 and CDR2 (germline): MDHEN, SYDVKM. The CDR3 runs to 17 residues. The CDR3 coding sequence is TGTGCCAGCAGTCCCTTCCGGACTAGCGGGAGAGTCGGTGAGCAGTTCTTC. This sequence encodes CASSPFRTSGRVGEQFF.

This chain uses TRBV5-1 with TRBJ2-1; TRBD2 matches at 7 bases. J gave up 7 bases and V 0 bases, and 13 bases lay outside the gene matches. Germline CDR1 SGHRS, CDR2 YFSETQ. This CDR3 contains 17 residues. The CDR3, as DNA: TGCGCCAGCAGCTTGGGAGGCGGGAGAACGGATTTAAATGAGCAGTTCTTC. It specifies CASSLGGGRTDLNEQFF.

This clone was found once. The CDR3 sequence: CASSSHISGNTIYF. CDR3 nucleotides: TGCGCCAGCAGCTCTCACATATCTGGAAACACCATATATTTT. The V and J genes are TRBV5-1 and TRBJ1-3; D call uncertain. The CDR3 covers 14 residues. The germline gives CDR1 SGHRS, CDR2 YFSETQ. The germline V and J ends were trimmed by 3 bases and 1 base, with 8 bases remaining between them.

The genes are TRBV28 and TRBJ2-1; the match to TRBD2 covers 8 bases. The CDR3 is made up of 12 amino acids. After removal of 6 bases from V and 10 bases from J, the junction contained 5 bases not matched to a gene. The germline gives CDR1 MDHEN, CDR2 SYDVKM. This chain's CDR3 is CASSRAGDEQFF. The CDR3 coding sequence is TGTGCCAGCAGCAGAGCGGGGGACGAGCAGTTCTTC.

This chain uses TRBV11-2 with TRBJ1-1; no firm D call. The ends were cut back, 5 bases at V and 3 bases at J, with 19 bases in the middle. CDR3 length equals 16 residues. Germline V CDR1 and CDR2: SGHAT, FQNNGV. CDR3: CASSTLADFSHTEAFF. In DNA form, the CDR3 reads TGTGCCAGCAGCACACTGGCGGACTTTTCGCACACTGAAGCTTTCTTT.

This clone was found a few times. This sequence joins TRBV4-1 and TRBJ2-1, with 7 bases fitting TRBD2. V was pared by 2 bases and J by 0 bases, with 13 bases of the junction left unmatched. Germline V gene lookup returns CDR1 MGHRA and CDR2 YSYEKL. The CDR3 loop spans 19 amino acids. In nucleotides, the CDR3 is TGCGCCAGCAGCCAACCCACCCGGACTAGTCGGGGCTCCTACAATGAGCAGTTCTTC. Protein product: CASSQPTRTSRGSYNEQFF.

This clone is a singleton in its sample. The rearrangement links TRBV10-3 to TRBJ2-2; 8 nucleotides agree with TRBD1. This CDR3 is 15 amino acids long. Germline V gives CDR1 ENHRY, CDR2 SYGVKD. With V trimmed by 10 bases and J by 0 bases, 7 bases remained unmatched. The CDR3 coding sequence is TGTGCCACCCTCCCGACAGGGGCGAACACCGGGGAGCTGTTTTTT. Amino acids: CATLPTGANTGELFF.

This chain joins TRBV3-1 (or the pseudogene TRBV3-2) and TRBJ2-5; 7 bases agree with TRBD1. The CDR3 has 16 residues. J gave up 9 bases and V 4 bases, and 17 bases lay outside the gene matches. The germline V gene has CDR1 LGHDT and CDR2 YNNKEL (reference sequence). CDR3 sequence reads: CASSLEGSGQGGAQYF. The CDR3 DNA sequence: TGTGCCAGCAGCCTTGAGGGTTCAGGACAAGGGGGCGCCCAGTACTTC.

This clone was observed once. CDR3 amino acids: CASSLGQGKAFF. The DNA for the CDR3 is TGTGCCAGCAGCTTAGGTCAGGGTAAAGCTTTCTTT. The J gene is TRBJ1-1, the V gene TRBV7-9; a weak D match, TRBD1 (5 bases). Germline CDR1 reads SEHNR; CDR2 reads FQNEAQ (reference sequence). Trimming shortened V by 1 base and J by 9 bases, and 9 bases separated the two germline ends. The CDR3 covers 12 residues.

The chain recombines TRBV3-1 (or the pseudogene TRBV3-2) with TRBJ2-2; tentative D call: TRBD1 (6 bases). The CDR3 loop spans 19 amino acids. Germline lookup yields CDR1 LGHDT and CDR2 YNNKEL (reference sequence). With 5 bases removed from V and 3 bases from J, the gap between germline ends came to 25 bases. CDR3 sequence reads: CASSKPPTMAGAHTGELFF. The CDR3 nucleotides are TGTGCCAGCAGCAAGCCACCCACAATGGCAGGGGCGCACACCGGGGAGCTGTTTTTT.

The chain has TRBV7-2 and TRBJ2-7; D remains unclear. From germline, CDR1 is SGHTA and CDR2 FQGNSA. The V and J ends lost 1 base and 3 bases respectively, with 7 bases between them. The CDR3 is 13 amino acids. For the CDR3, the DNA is TGTGCCAGCAGCTTAGTAGGCGGCTACGAGCAGTACTTC. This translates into CASSLVGGYEQYF.

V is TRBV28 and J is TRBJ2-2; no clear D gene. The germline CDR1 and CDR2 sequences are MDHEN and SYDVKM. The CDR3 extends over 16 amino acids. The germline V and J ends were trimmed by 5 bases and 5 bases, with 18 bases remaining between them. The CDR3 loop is CASSIDFRPRTGELFF. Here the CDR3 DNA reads TGTGCCAGCAGTATAGACTTTCGACCGAGGACCGGGGAGCTGTTTTTT.

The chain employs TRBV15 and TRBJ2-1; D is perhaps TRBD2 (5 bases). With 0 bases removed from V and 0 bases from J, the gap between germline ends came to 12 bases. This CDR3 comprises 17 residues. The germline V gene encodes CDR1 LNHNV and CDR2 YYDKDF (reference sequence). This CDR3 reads CATSRDLEASSYNEQFF. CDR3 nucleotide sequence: TGTGCCACCAGCAGAGATTTGGAGGCCAGCTCCTACAATGAGCAGTTCTTC.

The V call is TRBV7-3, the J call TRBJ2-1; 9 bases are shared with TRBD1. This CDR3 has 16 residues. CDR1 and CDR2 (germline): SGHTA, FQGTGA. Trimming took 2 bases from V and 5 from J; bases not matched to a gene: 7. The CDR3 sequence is CASSLRPRDRDNEQFF. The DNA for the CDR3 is TGTGCCAGCAGCTTACGGCCCCGGGACAGGGACAATGAGCAGTTCTTC.

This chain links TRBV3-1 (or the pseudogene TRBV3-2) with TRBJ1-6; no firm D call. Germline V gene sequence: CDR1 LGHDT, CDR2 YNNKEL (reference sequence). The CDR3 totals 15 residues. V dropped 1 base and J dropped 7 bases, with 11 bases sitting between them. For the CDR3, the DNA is TGTGCCAGCAGCCAAGCAGCCGGGATCAATTCACCCCTCCACTTT. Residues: CASSQAAGINSPLHF.

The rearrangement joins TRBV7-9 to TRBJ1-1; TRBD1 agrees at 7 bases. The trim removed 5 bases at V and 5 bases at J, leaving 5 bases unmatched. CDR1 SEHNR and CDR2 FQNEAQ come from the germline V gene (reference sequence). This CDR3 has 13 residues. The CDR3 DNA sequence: TGTGCCAGCAGCGGGGGGACAGTGACTGAAGCTTTCTTT. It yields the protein CASSGGTVTEAFF.

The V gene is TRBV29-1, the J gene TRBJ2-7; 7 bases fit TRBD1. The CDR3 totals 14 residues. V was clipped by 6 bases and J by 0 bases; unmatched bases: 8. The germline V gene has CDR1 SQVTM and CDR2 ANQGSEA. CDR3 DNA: TGCAGCGTCACCGCCGGGACAGACTCCTACGAGCAGTACTTC. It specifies CSVTAGTDSYEQYF.

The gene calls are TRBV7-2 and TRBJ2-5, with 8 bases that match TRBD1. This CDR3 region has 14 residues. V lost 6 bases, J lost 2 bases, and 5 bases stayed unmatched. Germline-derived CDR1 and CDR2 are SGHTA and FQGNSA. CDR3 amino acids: CASSINRGQETQYF. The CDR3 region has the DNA TGTGCCAGCAGTATAAACAGGGGGCAAGAGACCCAGTACTTC.

DNA of the CDR3: TGTGCCAGCAGTTATTGGGCTAGCGGGAGCATCTCCTACGAGCAGTACTTC. Amino acids: CASSYWASGSISYEQYF. The V call is TRBV6-2 or TRBV6-3, the J call TRBJ2-7; TRBD2 agrees at 10 bases. The CDR3 is 17 amino acids. After removal of 3 bases from V and 0 bases from J, the junction contained 8 bases not matched to a gene. Per the germline V gene, CDR1 is MNHEY and CDR2 is SVGEGT.

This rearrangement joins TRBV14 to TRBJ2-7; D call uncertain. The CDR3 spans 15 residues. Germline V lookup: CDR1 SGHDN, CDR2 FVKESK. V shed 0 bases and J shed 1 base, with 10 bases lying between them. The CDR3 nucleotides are TGTGCCAGCAGCCAAGATAGAGGAGCTTCCTACGAGCAGTACTTC. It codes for CASSQDRGASYEQYF.

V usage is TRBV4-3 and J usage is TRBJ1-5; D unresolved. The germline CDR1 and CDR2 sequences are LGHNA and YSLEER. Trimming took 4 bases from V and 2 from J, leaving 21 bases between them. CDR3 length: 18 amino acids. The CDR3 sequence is CASSPFAARGEGNQPQHF. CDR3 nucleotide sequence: TGCGCCAGCAGCCCCTTTGCTGCCAGAGGTGAGGGCAATCAGCCCCAGCATTTT.

CDR3 nucleotides: TGTGCCAGCAGCTTGAGGGCAGGGGTTGGGGAAAACTATGGCTACACCTTC. It encodes CASSLRAGVGENYGYTF. The V and J genes are TRBV5-5 and TRBJ1-2; weak D call: TRBD1 (6 bases). The germline gives CDR1 SGHKS, CDR2 YYEKEE (reference sequence). V lost 1 base, J lost 2 bases, and 18 bases lay in between. The CDR3 is made up of 17 amino acids.

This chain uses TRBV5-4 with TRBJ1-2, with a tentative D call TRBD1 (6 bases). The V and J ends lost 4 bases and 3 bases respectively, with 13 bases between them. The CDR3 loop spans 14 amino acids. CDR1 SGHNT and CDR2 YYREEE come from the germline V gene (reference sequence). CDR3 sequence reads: CASSPGGGHYGYTF. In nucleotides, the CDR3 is TGTGCCAGCAGCCCGGGCGGGGGGCACTATGGCTACACCTTC.

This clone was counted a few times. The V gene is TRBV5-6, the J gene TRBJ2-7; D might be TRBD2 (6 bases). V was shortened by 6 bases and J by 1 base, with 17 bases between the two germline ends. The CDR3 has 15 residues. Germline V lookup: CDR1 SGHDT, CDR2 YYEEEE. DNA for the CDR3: TGTGCCAGCACCGGTCGGGGGTCCAGGTCCTACGAGCAGTACTTC. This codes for CASTGRGSRSYEQYF.

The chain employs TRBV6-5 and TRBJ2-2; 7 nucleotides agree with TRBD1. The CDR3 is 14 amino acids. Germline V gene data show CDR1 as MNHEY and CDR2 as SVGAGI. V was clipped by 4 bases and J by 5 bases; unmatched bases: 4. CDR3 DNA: TGTGCCAGCAGTTTAAGGGGGCTGACCGGGGAGCTGTTTTTT. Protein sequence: CASSLRGLTGELFF.

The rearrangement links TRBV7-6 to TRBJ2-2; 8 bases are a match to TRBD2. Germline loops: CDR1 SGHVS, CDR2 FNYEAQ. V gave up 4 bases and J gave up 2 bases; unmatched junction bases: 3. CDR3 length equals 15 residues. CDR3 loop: CASSSRGGNTGELFF. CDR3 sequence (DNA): TGTGCCAGCAGCTCCCGGGGGGGAAACACCGGGGAGCTGTTTTTT.

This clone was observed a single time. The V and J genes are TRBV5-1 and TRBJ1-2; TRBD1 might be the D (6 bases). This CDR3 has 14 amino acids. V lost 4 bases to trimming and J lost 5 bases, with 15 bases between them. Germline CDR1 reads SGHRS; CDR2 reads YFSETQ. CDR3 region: CASSPEPGHYGYTF. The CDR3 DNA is TGCGCCAGCAGCCCGGAACCGGGACATTATGGCTACACCTTC.

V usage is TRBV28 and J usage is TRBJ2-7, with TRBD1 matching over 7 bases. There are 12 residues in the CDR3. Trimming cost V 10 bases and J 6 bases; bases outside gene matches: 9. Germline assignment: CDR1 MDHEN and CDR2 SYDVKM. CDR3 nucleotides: TGTGCCACCAGACAGGGTCGTGGCGAGCAGTACTTC. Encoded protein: CATRQGRGEQYF.